This T cell receptor beta chain is from a study of molecular identifiers for immune sequencing clone quantification. Across the study: RNA, taken in replicates from about 20,000 or 100,000 naive CD8 cells, was split five ways, with four sequenced. Study conclusions and caveats: The study found clones above 20 RNA copies held over 97% of effector molecules and under 1% in naive cells.

The authors sorted naive CD8 T cells as CD8+CD4-CCR7+CD45RA+. Via MiXCR, TCRdb re-called the PCR reads, giving one row per CDR3 protein. Of approximately 590,000 distinct CDR3 sequences listed, 25% are singletons. This clonotype was counted only a few times. What it recognizes is unknown. Germline CDR1 SGDLS, CDR2 YYNGEE. V lost 4 bases and J lost 7; bases outside the gene matches: 10. The CDR3 is 15 amino acids. The sample comprised naive CD8+ T cells from blood, with Jurkat cell RNA spiked in. Subset noted: FACS-sorted CD8+CD4-CCR7+CD45RA+ naive T cells. This TCR came from a human donor in good health. Some libraries in this study had Jurkat cell RNA spiked in. The chain recombines TRBV9 with TRBJ1-2, with 10 positions matching TRBD1. The CDR3 region has the DNA TGTGCCAGCAGCCCCAGGTCCGGGACAGGGGCTGGCTACACCTTC. This sequence encodes CASSPRSGTGAGYTF.